This T cell receptor (beta chain) was captured in a study of blood T cells in healthy people across ages. Study conclusions and caveats: TCR beta diversity per million T cells fell roughly linearly with age. Relative to aged donors, long-lived donors carried more naive CD4+ cells and displayed higher diversity.

To note about this clonotype: Its cognate antigen is unknown.

The authors isolated at least 6.5 million PBMCs per sample. Primers used in a second PCR of roughly 6 to 11 cycles were a sample-barcoded 5' primer and a J-beta primer mix. Each cDNA molecule was tagged by a template-switch adaptor with 12 random nucleotides. TCRdb reprocessed the 5' RACE reads via MiXCR and lists one record per CDR3 protein. The sample lists roughly 1.5 million distinct CDR3 sequences, 42% occurring once. Germline V gene lookup returns CDR1 DFQATT and CDR2 SNEGSKA (reference sequence). The J segment lost 1 base and the V segment lost 0 bases, leaving 5 bases of the junction unmatched. This CDR3 is built from 15 residues.

This sequence was found in a woman under 30 in good health. The V and J genes are TRBV20-1 and TRBJ2-7, with TRBD2 identical over 8 bases. Sequencing used blood. The CDR3 region has the DNA TGCAGTGCTAGAGATCTGGGCGGGGGGTCCTACGAGCAGTACTTC. Its translation: CSARDLGGGSYEQYF.